The next 21 T cell receptor beta chains were all read from a single sample in a study of blood T cells in healthy people across ages. With a J-beta primer mix and a sample-barcoded 5' primer, a second PCR ran about 7 to 12 cycles. In TCRdb, the 5' RACE reads were re-called with MiXCR into one record per CDR3 protein. The sample includes about 650,000 distinct CDR3 sequences, approximately 29% seen only once; the top ten take approximately 15%. The sequenced material came from blood. These receptors originate from a woman older than 75 in good health.

This clonotype was found many times. V gene TRBV20-1 combines with J gene TRBJ2-5, with TRBD1 as a possible D gene (6 bases). Germline CDR1 reads DFQATT; CDR2 reads SNEGSKA (reference sequence). The CDR3 covers 15 residues. Trimming stripped 1 base from V and 4 bases from J, with 16 bases between. CDR3 in amino acids: CSARVSVGGPETQYF. As DNA, the CDR3 is TGCAGTGCTAGAGTTAGTGTTGGGGGCCCAGAGACCCAGTACTTC.

A word on this clonotype: This may arise from a read error, as a much more abundant clone is one base away. The chain is built from TRBV20-1 and TRBJ2-7, with TRBD2 identical over 9 bases. The CDR3 runs to 15 residues. Per germline, CDR1 DFQATT and CDR2 SNEGSKA (reference sequence). The CDR3 loop is CGARAGSGGRDEQYF. The CDR3 region has the DNA TGCGGTGCTAGGGCGGGGAGCGGGGGGCGTGACGAGCAGTACTTC.

This clonotype was seen ten or more times. One junction end does not reproduce the germline sequence, and a read error may be involved. The V and J genes are TRBV15 and TRBJ1-1; the D gene is possibly TRBD1 (5 bases). The length of the CDR3 is 13 residues. The V gene's germline CDR1 is LNHNV and CDR2 YYDKDF (reference sequence). The CDR3 DNA reads as TGTGCCATCAGCCCAGACAGTAACACTGAAGCTTTCTTT. The encoded protein is CAISPDSNTEAFF.

CDR3 protein: CASSGQGSIQPQHF. CDR3 coding DNA: TGTGCCAGCTCCGGACAGGGTAGTATCCAGCCCCAGCATTTT. V is TRBV2 and J is TRBJ1-5; 8 nucleotides match TRBD1. CDR1 and CDR2 (germline): SNHLY, FYNNEI. The CDR3 has 14 amino acids. V was pared by 8 bases and J by 7 bases, with 10 bases of the junction left unmatched.

This clonotype occurred many times. This rearrangement joins TRBV5-1 to TRBJ2-7, with D possibly being TRBD2 (7 bases). Germline loops: CDR1 SGHRS, CDR2 YFSETQ. Trimming took 0 bases from V and 7 from J, leaving 14 bases between them. The CDR3 runs to 14 residues. As DNA, the CDR3 is TGCGCCAGCAGCTTGGACGGGGGGCCGGGGGAGCAGTACTTC. Its protein product is CASSLDGGPGEQYF.

At least ten counts were recorded for this clonotype. The V call is TRBV7-2, the J call TRBJ2-3, with 7 positions matching TRBD1. With 5 bases clipped from V and 5 bases from J, the junction kept 7 bases outside the gene matches. Germline V lookup: CDR1 SGHTA, CDR2 FQGNSA. The CDR3 has 14 amino acids. CDR3 in DNA: TGTGCCAGCAGCAGGGACAGCCTGAAAGATACGCAGTATTTT. Translation: CASSRDSLKDTQYF.

This clonotype has at least ten counts. The genes are TRBV20-1 and TRBJ1-2; 7 positions match TRBD1. Germline V gene data show CDR1 as DFQATT and CDR2 as SNEGSKA (reference sequence). V trimming: 6 bases; J trimming: 0 bases; junction bases outside the gene matches: 7. This CDR3 spans 14 amino acids. The DNA of the CDR3 is TGCAGTGCAACCCCGACAGGGTCTAACTATGGCTACACCTTC. It codes for CSATPTGSNYGYTF.

This clonotype was counted only a few times. V gene TRBV5-1 combines with J gene TRBJ1-1, with TRBD1 matching 10 bases. There are 16 residues in the CDR3. After removal of 1 base from V and 0 bases from J, the junction contained 3 bases not matched to a gene. Germline V gene data show CDR1 as SGHRS and CDR2 as YFSETQ. The CDR3 loop is CASSLWTGGMNTEAFF. For the CDR3, the DNA is TGCGCCAGCAGCTTGTGGACAGGGGGTATGAACACTGAAGCTTTCTTT. Based on the CDR3 plus reference TRBV5-1 and TRBJ1-1, the full variable domain is KAGVTQTPRYLIKTRGQQVTLSCSPISGHRSVSWYQQTPGQGLQFLFEYFSETQRNKGNFPGRFSGRQFSNSRSEMNVSTLELGDSALYLCASSLWTGGMNTEAFFGQGTRLTVV.

The rearrangement joins TRBV24-1 to TRBJ2-2; a weak D match, TRBD1 (5 bases). The CDR3 runs 15 residues. With 3 bases removed from V and 1 base from J, the gap between germline ends came to 8 bases. Germline CDR1 KGHDR, CDR2 SFDVKD. The CDR3 DNA reads TGTGCCACCAGTGATACCAGGGTGAACACCGGGGAGCTGTTTTTT. Translated, it gives CATSDTRVNTGELFF.

This chain joins TRBV12-3 or TRBV12-4 and TRBJ2-1, with a possible D match to TRBD2 (6 bases). V was shortened by 4 bases and J by 3 bases, with 13 bases between the two germline ends. This CDR3 spans 15 amino acids. Here the CDR3 reads CASSSSVVVYNEQFF. In DNA form, the CDR3 reads TGTGCCAGCAGTTCTAGCGTGGTTGTCTACAATGAGCAGTTCTTC.

Comment on this clonotype: A much larger clone is a single base away; this may be a read error. The CDR3 loop is CAGSPGRGDGYTF. The CDR3 DNA reads as TGTGCCGGCAGTCCCGGGAGGGGGGATGGCTACACCTTC. The chain recombines TRBV12-3 or TRBV12-4 with TRBJ1-2; possible D gene TRBD1, 6 bases. This CDR3 contains 13 residues.

This clonotype was recorded many times. This chain links TRBV12-3 or TRBV12-4 with TRBJ1-4; TRBD1 might be the D (6 bases). The CDR3 consists of 15 residues. The V and J ends lost 5 bases and 5 bases respectively, with 15 bases between them. CDR3 amino acids: CASSQKQGSNEKLFF. The CDR3 coding sequence is TGTGCCAGCAGTCAAAAACAGGGTTCAAATGAAAAACTGTTTTTT.

A word on this clonotype: A much larger clone sits a single nucleotide away, making a read error possible. The chain joins TRBV6-2 or TRBV6-3 to TRBJ2-1; the D gene is possibly TRBD1 (7 bases). Germline CDR1 reads MNHEY; CDR2 reads SVGEGT. Trimming stripped 7 bases from V and 13 bases from J, with 26 bases between. The CDR3 sequence is 15 residues long. CDR3 sequence: CASMDQGRGEETQFF. As DNA, the CDR3 is TGTGCCAGCATGGATCAGGGCAGGGGGGAGGAGACCCAGTTCTTC.

This chain connects TRBV11-2 to TRBJ2-3, with D unclear. The CDR3 totals 16 residues. V lost 3 bases and J 3 bases, leaving 16 bases between the germline ends. Germline values: CDR1 SGHAT, CDR2 FQNNGV. CDR3 in DNA: TGTGCCAGCAGCTTGGGGTGGGGTGACGAAACAGATACGCAGTATTTT. Translating it yields CASSLGWGDETDTQYF.

This clonotype has only a few counts. The chain employs TRBV7-2 and TRBJ1-3; the D is unclear. CDR3 size: 14 residues. V was pared by 1 base and J by 4 bases, with 8 bases between. Germline V gene lookup returns CDR1 SGHTA and CDR2 FQGNSA. CDR3 in amino acids: CASSLGAEGNTIYF. For the CDR3, the DNA is TGTGCCAGCAGCTTAGGGGCAGAAGGAAACACCATATATTTT.

The V call is TRBV12-3 or TRBV12-4, the J call TRBJ1-4; 7 positions match TRBD1. The CDR3 is 14 residues long. Unmatched junction bases numbered 6, after V lost 5 bases and J lost 6 bases. The CDR3 region is CASSPRQGDEKLFF. The DNA for the CDR3 is TGTGCCAGCAGTCCACGACAGGGAGATGAAAAACTGTTTTTT.

As concerns this clonotype: Just one base apart from a much larger clone, this may be a read error. The gene calls are TRBV7-9 and TRBJ2-7; 7 bases agree with TRBD1. The germline V gene has CDR1 SEHNR and CDR2 FQNEAQ (reference sequence). The J segment lost 7 bases and the V segment lost 1 base, leaving 10 bases of the junction unmatched. The CDR3 has 15 amino acids. In DNA, the CDR3 is TGTGCCAGCAGCTTAGAGGGGGCCCGGGGCAATGAGCAGTACTTC. Its protein product is CASSLEGARGNEQYF.

A note on this clonotype: A read error may be the cause here, since a much bigger clone is one base away. V usage is TRBV9 and J usage is TRBJ2-5; D gene ambiguous. CDR3 length equals 13 residues. V was trimmed by 3 bases and J by 1 base, leaving 7 bases between them. Germline V gene data show CDR1 as SGDLS and CDR2 as YYNGEE. The CDR3 reads CASSAWVQETQYF. CDR3 nucleotide sequence: TGTGCCAGCAGCGCCTGGGTCCAAGAGACCCAGTACTTC.

This clonotype was seen at least ten times. CDR3 nucleotide sequence: TGCGCCAGCAGCCAAGAGAGGGGGCATAGCAATCAGCCCCAGCATTTT. Amino acids: CASSQERGHSNQPQHF. The V gene is TRBV4-3, the J gene TRBJ1-5; 7 nucleotides line up with TRBD1. V was pared by 0 bases and J by 0 bases, with 2 bases of the junction left unmatched. The CDR3 runs to 16 residues. The V gene's germline CDR1 is LGHNA and CDR2 YSLEER.

This clonotype occurred a few times. The rearrangement links TRBV7-9 to TRBJ1-2; D perhaps matches TRBD1 (6 bases). CDR1 SEHNR and CDR2 FQNEAQ come from the germline V gene (reference sequence). Deletions cut 6 bases from V and 8 bases from J, with 19 bases between. The CDR3 extends over 14 amino acids. The CDR3 region has the DNA TGTGCCAGCAGTTTATTGACAGGACGAAGCGGCTACACCTTC. This translates into CASSLLTGRSGYTF. Filled out from reference TRBV7-9 and TRBJ1-2, the complete variable domain reads DTGVSQNPRHKITKRGQNVTFRCDPISEHNRLYWYRQTLGQGPEFLTYFQNEAQLEKSRLLSDRFSAERPKGSFSTLEIQRTEQGDSAMYLCASSLLTGRSGYTFGSGTRLTVV.

At least ten counts were recorded for this clonotype. The rearrangement joins TRBV7-8 to TRBJ2-5; D might be TRBD1 or TRBD2, each matching 5 bases. Trimming removed 1 base at V and 4 bases at J, with 16 bases between. Germline assignment: CDR1 SGHVS and CDR2 FQNEAQ. This CDR3 has 16 amino acids. The CDR3 DNA sequence: TGTGCCAGCAGCTTAGGGGATTTGGGGGTTCGAGAGACCCAGTACTTC. Translation: CASSLGDLGVRETQYF.